The 13 T cell receptor beta chains below come from one sample, sequenced in a study of cytotoxic CD8 clonotypes in ibrutinib-treated CLL. TCRdb keeps only in-frame clones here, not all; method: immunoSEQ multiplex PCR. The table shows over 150,000 clones, with around 72% occurring only once. Sample: PBMCs, taken after 24 months of ibrutinib treatment. All receptors come from a human donor with chronic lymphocytic leukemia.

The gene calls are TRBV25-1 and TRBJ2-1; 10 nucleotides line up with TRBD2. CDR3 length equals 15 residues. Germline V gene lookup returns CDR1 MGHDK and CDR2 SYGVNS. V trimming: 7 bases; J trimming: 9 bases; junction bases outside the gene matches: 12. CDR3 coding DNA: TGTGCCAGCACCCCCCTAGCGGGAGTGCTTGGTGAGCAGTTCTTC. It yields the protein CASTPLAGVLGEQFF. Filled out from reference TRBV25-1 and TRBJ2-1, the complete variable domain reads EADIYQTPRYLVIGTGKKITLECSQTMGHDKMYWYQQDPGMELHLIHYSYGVNSTEKGDLSSESTVSRIRTEHFPLTLESARPSHTSQYLCASTPLAGVLGEQFFGPGTRLTVL.

In its sample, this clone was seen a few times. The chain has TRBV27 and TRBJ2-7, with D tentatively TRBD1 or TRBD2 (6 bases each). This CDR3 has 15 residues. Germline V gene data show CDR1 as MNHEY and CDR2 as SMNVEV (reference sequence). The V gene lost 4 bases and the J gene lost 1 base, with 14 bases spanning the gap. CDR3 DNA: TGTGCCAGCAGTTGGGGGCTAGCGCCTTCCTACGAGCAGTACTTC. Translated: CASSWGLAPSYEQYF.

This clone occurred a few times. The genes are TRBV4-1 and TRBJ1-1, with D possibly being TRBD1 (6 bases). The V end lost 0 bases, the J end lost 0 bases, and 17 bases lay between the germline ends. CDR3 size: 18 residues. Germline CDR1 MGHRA, CDR2 YSYEKL. The CDR3 sequence is CASSQETSIRGMNTEAFF. The DNA of the CDR3 is TGCGCCAGCAGCCAAGAAACATCCATCAGGGGCATGAACACTGAAGCTTTCTTT.

The rearrangement uses TRBV15 and TRBJ1-5, with D possibly TRBD1 on 6 matching bases. CDR3 length equals 15 residues. CDR1 is LNHNV and CDR2 is YYDKDF in the germline V gene (reference sequence). The V and J ends lost 0 bases and 4 bases respectively, with 10 bases between them. The CDR3 DNA reads as TGTGCCACCAGCAGAGAGGGACACTGGAATCAGCCCCAGCATTTT. Translation gives CATSREGHWNQPQHF.

The V gene is TRBV14, the J gene TRBJ2-7, with 9 bases fitting TRBD1. Losses at the gene ends were 1 base for V and 0 bases for J; bases not matched to a gene: 7. CDR1 is SGHDN, CDR2 FVKESK, per germline. The CDR3 extends over 17 amino acids. As DNA, the CDR3 is TGTGCCAGCAGCCAAGTGGGGACAGGGAGGTCCTCCTACGAGCAGTACTTC. It codes for CASSQVGTGRSSYEQYF.

The chain recombines TRBV9 with TRBJ1-1; D not certain. CDR1 SGDLS and CDR2 YYNGEE come from the germline V gene. The V and J ends lost 5 bases and 5 bases respectively, with 7 bases between them. The CDR3 sequence is 11 residues long. For the CDR3, the DNA is TGTGCCAGCAGAAGCGGGACTGAAGCTTTCTTT. As protein: CASRSGTEAFF.

CDR3 amino acids: CASSFRRDRGYGTEAFF. In DNA, the CDR3 is TGTGCCAGCAGTTTCCGCCGGGACAGGGGTTACGGCACTGAAGCTTTCTTT. J is TRBJ1-1 and V is TRBV28, with TRBD1 matching over 10 bases. J was trimmed by 4 bases and V by 3 bases; bases with no gene match: 11. From germline, CDR1 is MDHEN and CDR2 SYDVKM. CDR3 size: 17 residues.

J is TRBJ2-3 and V is TRBV4-2, with D possibly TRBD2 on 6 matching bases. CDR1 and CDR2 (germline): LGHNA, YNFKEQ. This CDR3 has 16 residues. V lost 0 bases, J lost 3 bases, and 13 bases lay in between. The CDR3 spells CASSQELARGTDTQYF. The CDR3 DNA is TGTGCCAGCAGCCAAGAGCTAGCGAGGGGTACAGATACGCAGTATTTT.

This clone has a handful of counts. The chain carries TRBV30 and TRBJ1-1, with D tentatively TRBD1 (6 bases). The V end was cut by 3 bases, the J end by 1 base, with 9 bases between. The CDR3 runs to 13 residues. CDR1 and CDR2 (germline): GTSNPN, SVGIG (reference sequence). Written as DNA, the CDR3 is TGTGCCTGGAGGAGGGGACAGAACACTGAAGCTTTCTTT. Protein sequence: CAWRRGQNTEAFF.

The chain links TRBV4-2 to TRBJ1-4; 7 positions agree with TRBD1. After removal of 0 bases from V and 3 bases from J, the junction contained 1 base not matched to a gene. Germline loops: CDR1 LGHNA, CDR2 YNFKEQ. CDR3 length: 15 residues. The DNA of the CDR3 is TGTGCCAGCAGCCAAGAGGGACAGTCTAATGAAAAACTGTTTTTT. Translating it yields CASSQEGQSNEKLFF.

The V gene is TRBV28, the J gene TRBJ2-2, with D uncertain. V was cut by 6 bases and J by 2 bases, with 4 bases left in between. This CDR3 has 12 residues. The V gene's germline CDR1 is MDHEN and CDR2 SYDVKM. For the CDR3, the DNA is TGTGCCAGCAGCCTCAACACCGGGGAGCTGTTTTTT. This sequence encodes CASSLNTGELFF.

V is TRBV5-5 and J is TRBJ1-1; no clear D. CDR3 length equals 15 residues. The germline V and J ends were trimmed by 4 bases and 1 base, with 14 bases remaining between them. Germline CDR1 SGHKS, CDR2 YYEKEE (reference sequence). In DNA form, the CDR3 reads TGTGCCAGCAGCACAACGGACGGCTGGAACACTGAAGCTTTCTTT. Residues: CASSTTDGWNTEAFF.

Only a few counts were recorded for this clone. The rearrangement links TRBV27 to TRBJ2-7; a weak D match, TRBD2 (6 bases). The CDR3 consists of 14 residues. Germline V gene lookup returns CDR1 MNHEY and CDR2 SMNVEV (reference sequence). V lost 2 bases, J lost 5 bases, and 13 bases lay in between. CDR3 residues: CASSLGRRYDEQYF. The CDR3 DNA reads as TGTGCCAGCAGTTTAGGGAGGAGGTACGACGAGCAGTACTTC.